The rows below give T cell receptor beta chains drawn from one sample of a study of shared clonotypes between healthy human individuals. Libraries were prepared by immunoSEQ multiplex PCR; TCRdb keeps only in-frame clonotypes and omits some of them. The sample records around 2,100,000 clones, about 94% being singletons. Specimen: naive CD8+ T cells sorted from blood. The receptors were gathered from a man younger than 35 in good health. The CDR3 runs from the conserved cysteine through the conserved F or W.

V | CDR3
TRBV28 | CASRPTGSPEAFF
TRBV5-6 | CASSLTNYGYTF
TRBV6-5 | CASSPLPQETQYF
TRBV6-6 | CASSYSQGSYNEQFF
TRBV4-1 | CASSQGTATTYEQYF
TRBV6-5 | CASTGSGGYEQYF
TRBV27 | CASSLSEGVEAFF
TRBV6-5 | CASSYSRDIMNTEAFF
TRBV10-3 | CAISDSRGGLNTEAFF
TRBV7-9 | CASSTIKTGGKDTQYF
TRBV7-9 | CASSSEVGSGDEKLFF
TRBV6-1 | CASFATGTGRTEAFF
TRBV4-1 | CASSHGGAYNEQFF
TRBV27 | CASTRGDTQYF
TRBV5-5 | CASSLAGGEQYF
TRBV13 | CASSFPTGGDEAFF
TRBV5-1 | CASSLATGNYGYTF
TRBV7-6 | CASSRLGVTYEQYF
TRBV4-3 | CASSQEVRDYEQYF
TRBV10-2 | CASRQGLDGYTF
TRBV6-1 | CASGLGYEQYF
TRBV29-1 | CSAGGRGTSGGLETQYF